The next 5 T cell receptor beta chains were all read from a single sample in a study of blood T cells in healthy people across ages. The authors ran a second PCR of about 7 to 12 cycles using a sample-barcoded 5' primer and a J-beta primer mix. TCRdb called the 5' RACE reads again in MiXCR, with one record for every CDR3 protein. The repertoire holds hundreds of thousands of distinct CDR3 sequences, with 58% as singletons. The specimen sequenced was blood. These receptors all come from a man aged 55 to 70 in good health.

Here the CDR3 reads CASSPSAQDGRYGYTF. In DNA form, the CDR3 reads TGTGCCAGCAGTCCCTCCGCACAGGACGGTCGCTATGGCTACACCTTC. This chain connects TRBV25-1 to TRBJ1-2; tentatively, D is TRBD1 (5 bases). Germline V gene data show CDR1 as MGHDK and CDR2 as SYGVNS. The CDR3 totals 16 residues. Trimming stripped 5 bases from V and 4 bases from J, with 20 bases between.

This sequence joins TRBV5-1 and TRBJ2-1; 8 bases are a match to TRBD1. The DNA end lines up better with TRBJ2-7; the J call may be wrong. The germline V gene has CDR1 SGHRS and CDR2 YFSETQ. This CDR3 has 15 amino acids. The CDR3 bases are TGCGCCAGCAGCCAAGAAAGGACAGGGTACAATGAGCAGTACTTC. Protein: CASSQERTGYNEQYF.

The chain combines TRBV11-2 with TRBJ1-4, with D unresolved. The germline V gene has CDR1 SGHAT and CDR2 FQNNGV. CDR3 length: 18 residues. V was shortened by 1 base and J by 1 base, with 16 bases between the two germline ends. This CDR3 is CASSLVPRLWGTNEKLFF. The CDR3 coding sequence is TGTGCCAGCAGCTTAGTCCCCCGGCTTTGGGGAACTAATGAAAAACTGTTTTTT. The entire variable domain, with the rest obtained from reference TRBV11-2 and TRBJ1-4, is as follows: EAGVAQSPRYKIIEKRQSVAFWCNPISGHATLYWYQQILGQGPKLLIQFQNNGVVDDSQLPKDRFSAERLKGVDSTLKIQPAKLEDSAVYLCASSLVPRLWGTNEKLFFGSGTQLSVL.

V gene TRBV20-1 combines with J gene TRBJ2-5, with D possibly matching TRBD2 (7 bases). This CDR3 has 15 amino acids. Germline CDR1 is DFQATT and CDR2 is SNEGSKA (reference sequence). V dropped 0 bases and J dropped 1 base, with 12 bases sitting between them. In nucleotides, the CDR3 is TGCAGTGCTAGAGATGGGGGGGGCTTCCAAGAGACCCAGTACTTC. It encodes CSARDGGGFQETQYF.

This chain uses TRBV7-9 with TRBJ2-1, with D perhaps assigned TRBD1 or TRBD2 (5 bases each). V dropped 3 bases and J dropped 6 bases, with 18 bases sitting between them. The germline V gene has CDR1 SEHNR and CDR2 FQNEAQ (reference sequence). CDR3 length equals 16 residues. In DNA form, the CDR3 reads TGTGCCAGCAGCTTTTGGGGGTCGATCACCTGCAATGAGCAGTTCTTC. Protein product: CASSFWGSITCNEQFF.